Below are 20 T cell receptor beta chains sequenced from a single sample in a study of shared clonotypes between healthy human individuals. The table came from immunoSEQ multiplex PCR; TCRdb's copy has only in-frame clones and leaves some out. Of some 680,000 clones listed, less than 80% were seen once; the top ten hold roughly 2%. The sequenced material came from memory CD4+ T cells sorted from blood. The subset was: CD45RA-negative fraction. Every receptor here comes from a woman aged 30 to 39 in good health.

J is TRBJ2-7 and V is TRBV28; TRBD1 agrees at 11 bases. J lost 6 bases, V lost 5 bases, and 9 bases had no gene match. This CDR3 has 15 amino acids. Germline V gene lookup returns CDR1 MDHEN and CDR2 SYDVKM. CDR3 sequence reads: CASSPGQGALSEQYF. Written as DNA, the CDR3 is TGTGCCAGCAGTCCCGGACAGGGGGCGTTATCCGAGCAGTACTTC.

J is TRBJ1-1 and V is TRBV27; 7 bases map to TRBD1. V lost 4 bases, J lost 5 bases, and 10 bases stayed unmatched. The length of the CDR3 is 15 residues. In germline, CDR1 is MNHEY, CDR2 SMNVEV (reference sequence). The CDR3 spells CASSWKTGIDTEAFF. Written as DNA, the CDR3 is TGTGCCAGCAGTTGGAAGACAGGGATTGATACTGAAGCTTTCTTT.

This chain's CDR3 is CASNRQGNQPQHF. CDR3 bases: TGTGCCAGCAATAGACAGGGGAATCAGCCCCAGCATTTT. The rearrangement uses TRBV19 and TRBJ1-5, with 8 nucleotides matching TRBD1. Germline CDR1 reads LNHDA; CDR2 reads SQIVND (reference sequence). V was pared by 9 bases and J by 4 bases, with 5 bases of the junction left unmatched. The CDR3 loop spans 13 amino acids.

The chain recombines TRBV2 with TRBJ2-7; the match to TRBD1 covers 10 bases. V lost 7 bases, J lost 5 bases, and 11 bases stayed unmatched. Per the germline V gene, CDR1 is SNHLY and CDR2 is FYNNEI. CDR3 length: 15 amino acids. DNA for the CDR3: TGTGCCAGCACCTTGTCCCGGGACAGGGGCCACGAGCAGTACTTC. This codes for CASTLSRDRGHEQYF.

This clone was observed once. The gene calls are TRBV2 and TRBJ2-3; D call uncertain. Germline-derived CDR1 and CDR2 are SNHLY and FYNNEI. The CDR3 has 16 residues. The V end was cut by 1 base, the J end by 0 bases, with 11 bases between. CDR3 in amino acids: CASSEGPVASTDTQYF. CDR3 in DNA: TGTGCCAGCAGTGAAGGGCCCGTCGCTAGCACAGATACGCAGTATTTT.

The chain links TRBV2 to TRBJ2-1; D is ambiguous. Per the germline V gene, CDR1 is SNHLY and CDR2 is FYNNEI. CDR3 size: 11 residues. Trimming took 6 bases from V and 10 from J, leaving 10 bases between them. This CDR3 is CASRLGAEQFF. The CDR3 region has the DNA TGTGCCAGCAGGTTGGGCGCAGAGCAGTTCTTC.

The chain employs TRBV7-9 and TRBJ1-1, with D possibly matching TRBD1 (5 bases). Trimming took 3 bases from V and 11 from J, leaving 13 bases between them. CDR1 is SEHNR, CDR2 FQNEAQ, per germline (reference sequence). The CDR3 is 12 residues long. CDR3 in amino acids: CASSLAGNRAFF. CDR3 sequence (DNA): TGTGCCAGCAGCTTGGCAGGGAATCGTGCTTTCTTT.

The chain has TRBV7-3 and TRBJ2-2; D unclear. Trimming stripped 1 base from V and 8 bases from J, with 8 bases between. The CDR3 length is 13 residues. CDR1 is SGHTA and CDR2 is FQGTGA in the germline V gene. The CDR3 sequence: CASSLSQSGELFF. CDR3 sequence (DNA): TGTGCCAGCAGCTTAAGTCAATCGGGGGAGCTGTTTTTT.

The chain joins TRBV5-1 to TRBJ1-1; no reliable D call. Germline V gives CDR1 SGHRS, CDR2 YFSETQ. The CDR3 has 15 amino acids. The V end lost 4 bases, the J end lost 0 bases, and 13 bases lay between the germline ends. CDR3 DNA sequence: TGCGCCAGCAGCGGTGGGTGGGAAATGAACACTGAAGCTTTCTTT. Protein sequence: CASSGGWEMNTEAFF.

This clone was counted ten times or more. The V gene is TRBV28, the J gene TRBJ2-3, with D tentatively TRBD1 (5 bases). Germline V gene lookup returns CDR1 MDHEN and CDR2 SYDVKM. This CDR3 comprises 15 residues. V lost 6 bases to trimming and J lost 2 bases, with 15 bases between them. The CDR3 DNA reads as TGTGCCAGCAGCCAATTGTTGGGGCACACAGATACGCAGTATTTT. Translating gives CASSQLLGHTDTQYF. The full variable domain, with the rest looked up from reference TRBV28 and TRBJ2-3, is DVKVTQSSRYLVKRTGEKVFLECVQDMDHENMFWYRQDPGLGLRLIYFSYDVKMKEKGDIPEGYSVSREKKERFSLILESASTNQTSMYLCASSQLLGHTDTQYFGPGTRLTVL.

This clone was seen only once. The J gene is TRBJ1-2, the V gene TRBV5-1; tentative D call: TRBD1 (6 bases). The CDR3 length is 17 residues. The V gene lost 3 bases and the J gene lost 3 bases, with 21 bases spanning the gap. The germline CDR1 and CDR2 sequences are SGHRS and YFSETQ. CDR3 nucleotides: TGCGCCAGCAGCTCCGAGGGGGGCAGTCAGTTCTACTATGGCTACACCTTC. Translating gives CASSSEGGSQFYYGYTF.

DNA of the CDR3: TGCGCCAGCAGCCAAAGTTCGACAGGCAACTATGGCTACACCTTC. Translation: CASSQSSTGNYGYTF. The chain carries TRBV4-1 and TRBJ1-2; D may be TRBD1 (6 bases). Per the germline V gene, CDR1 is MGHRA and CDR2 is YSYEKL. CDR3 size: 15 residues. V dropped 2 bases and J dropped 2 bases, with 12 bases sitting between them.

The rearrangement links TRBV10-1 to TRBJ2-3; D not resolved. This CDR3 has 15 residues. V lost 0 bases and J 5 bases, leaving 12 bases between the germline ends. The germline CDR1 and CDR2 sequences are WNHNN and SYGVQD (reference sequence). The CDR3 bases are TGCGCCAGCAGTGAGTCCATGTCTATCGGAGATACGCAGTATTTT. Protein sequence: CASSESMSIGDTQYF.

V usage is TRBV5-1 and J usage is TRBJ2-3, with 8 bases fitting TRBD2. Unmatched junction bases numbered 0, after V lost 5 bases and J lost 1 base. Germline CDR1 SGHRS, CDR2 YFSETQ. CDR3 length: 13 amino acids. The CDR3 is CASRTSGTDTQYF. The CDR3, as DNA: TGCGCCAGCAGGACTAGCGGCACAGATACGCAGTATTTT.

This clone was counted a single time. The chain is built from TRBV6-1 and TRBJ2-3; D remains unclear. CDR1 and CDR2 (germline): MNHNS, SASEGT. This CDR3 comprises 15 residues. The V and J ends lost 1 base and 4 bases respectively, with 12 bases between them. Here the CDR3 DNA reads TGTGCCAGCAGTGAAGTCCTGACCGGCGCAGATACGCAGTATTTT. It is translated as CASSEVLTGADTQYF.

The rearrangement joins TRBV30 to TRBJ2-7; D remains unclear. Trimming left V 0 bases short and J 3 bases short, with 18 bases between. This CDR3 comprises 16 residues. Germline lookup yields CDR1 GTSNPN and CDR2 SVGIG (reference sequence). The CDR3 reads CAWSVLGVKPFYEQYF. CDR3 DNA sequence: TGTGCCTGGAGTGTACTTGGGGTCAAGCCCTTCTACGAGCAGTACTTC.

This clone was seen just once. This sequence joins TRBV12-1 and TRBJ1-2; the table calls TRBD1, which could not be checked here. TRBV12-1 is labeled a pseudogene. CDR3 length: 15 residues. CDR3 sequence: CASSPLGAGVMGYTF. CDR3 coding DNA: TGTGCCAGCAGCCCCCTGGGGGCAGGGGTGATGGGCTACACCTTC.

The V gene is TRBV28, the J gene TRBJ2-4; TRBD1 matches 7 bases. Germline CDR1 reads MDHEN; CDR2 reads SYDVKM. The junction had 7 bases not matched to a gene; V was cut back by 6 bases and J by 2 bases. CDR3 length: 15 amino acids. CDR3 DNA sequence: TGTGCCAGCAGACCGACAGGGAACCCCAAAAACATTCAGTACTTC. It encodes CASRPTGNPKNIQYF. The full variable domain, in which reference TRBV28 and TRBJ2-4 provide the parts outside the CDR3, is DVKVTQSSRYLVKRTGEKVFLECVQDMDHENMFWYRQDPGLGLRLIYFSYDVKMKEKGDIPEGYSVSREKKERFSLILESASTNQTSMYLCASRPTGNPKNIQYFGAGTRLSVL.

This clone was detected only a few times. Other nucleotide sequences in the sample specify the same CDR3. This chain joins TRBV7-3 and TRBJ2-7; D assignment may be TRBD1 or TRBD2 (6 bases each). The CDR3 spans 13 residues. V was pared by 1 base and J by 5 bases, with 9 bases between. The germline CDR1 and CDR2 sequences are SGHTA and FQGTGA. In DNA form, the CDR3 reads TGTGCCAGCAGCTTAAAGGGGGGCCACGAGCAGTACTTC. Its translation: CASSLKGGHEQYF.

This clone has only a few counts. This chain uses TRBV5-6 with TRBJ2-3; weak D call: TRBD2 (6 bases). The CDR3 contains 16 residues. Germline-derived CDR1 and CDR2 are SGHDT and YYEEEE. Trimming pared 1 base from V and 1 base from J, leaving 13 bases between. The CDR3 sequence: CASSLLAGTGTDTQYF. In DNA, the CDR3 is TGTGCCAGCAGCTTGCTTGCGGGGACGGGCACAGATACGCAGTATTTT. The whole variable domain, remainder taken from reference TRBV5-6 and TRBJ2-3, is DAGVTQSPTHLIKTRGQQVTLRCSPKSGHDTVSWYQQALGQGPQFIFQYYEEEERQRGNFPDRFSGHQFPNYSSELNVNALLLGDSALYLCASSLLAGTGTDTQYFGPGTRLTVL.